The 12 T cell receptor beta chains below were found in one sample sequenced in a study of beta chain features in type 1 diabetes. The authors reverse transcribed all of the isolated RNA, so sequencing captured expressed TCRB transcripts. Assay used: immunoSEQ multiplex PCR; TCRdb lists only in-frame clones, some missing. Among 250,000 to 300,000 clones, about 7.8% were seen once, and the ten largest hold 0.9% to 1.2%. The sample was central memory CD4+ T cells from blood. These receptors were collected from a young woman in good health.

This clone showed up just a few times. V gene TRBV6-6 combines with J gene TRBJ1-3; D remains ambiguous. The V end lost 7 bases, the J end lost 0 bases, and 10 bases lay between the germline ends. CDR3 size: 14 residues. Germline lookup yields CDR1 MNHNY and CDR2 SVGAGI (reference sequence). For the CDR3, the DNA is TGTGCCAGCACCTCGGAGTTCTCTGGAAACACCATATATTTT. Encoded protein: CASTSEFSGNTIYF.

The J gene is TRBJ2-7, the V gene TRBV15; tentatively, D is TRBD1 (6 bases). The CDR3 extends over 12 amino acids. V lost 6 bases and J 9 bases, leaving 15 bases between the germline ends. Germline values: CDR1 LNHNV, CDR2 YYDKDF (reference sequence). The CDR3 sequence: CATRGNRVGQYV. Here the CDR3 DNA reads TGTGCCACCAGGGGTAACAGGGTAGGGCAGTACGTC.

The J gene is TRBJ2-7, the V gene TRBV5-8, with D unresolved. Germline CDR1 is SGHTS and CDR2 is YDEGEE. V lost 4 bases, J lost 3 bases, and 8 bases lay in between. The CDR3 covers 12 residues. The CDR3 nucleotides are TGTGCCAGCAGCGGGTCCTACTACGAGCAGTACTTC. Its translation: CASSGSYYEQYF.

This clone showed up many times. J is TRBJ1-1 and V is TRBV9; possible D gene TRBD1, 5 bases. This CDR3 region has 14 residues. From germline, CDR1 is SGDLS and CDR2 YYNGEE. V lost 0 bases to trimming and J lost 8 bases, with 14 bases between them. The CDR3 sequence: CASSVEITGREAFF. As DNA, the CDR3 is TGTGCCAGCAGCGTAGAAATCACGGGACGAGAAGCTTTCTTT.

The rearrangement joins TRBV6-6 to TRBJ2-2, with D perhaps matching TRBD1 (6 bases). This CDR3 is 15 amino acids long. The germline V gene has CDR1 MNHNY and CDR2 SVGAGI (reference sequence). Deletions cut 5 bases from V and 4 bases from J, with 14 bases between. The CDR3 sequence is CASSPQGRGTGELFF. CDR3 nucleotides: TGTGCCAGCAGTCCACAGGGAAGGGGCACCGGGGAGCTGTTTTTT.

This clone was found many times. One end of the junction fails to match germline, which may point to a read error. V usage is TRBV19 and J usage is TRBJ2-7; D gene uncertain. Germline V gives CDR1 LNHDA, CDR2 SQIVND (reference sequence). The CDR3 sequence is 12 residues long. The CDR3 is CASSLSPGRQNF. The CDR3 DNA reads as TGTGCCAGTAGTCTCTCGCCAGGTCGACAAAACTTC.

This clone was seen a handful of times. This CDR3 is CASSFLSGGQETQYF. In nucleotides, the CDR3 is TGTGCCAGCAGCTTTCTCAGCGGGGGGCAAGAGACCCAGTACTTC. The chain uses TRBV7-2 and TRBJ2-5; 9 nucleotides agree with TRBD2. The CDR3 extends over 15 amino acids. With V trimmed by 3 bases and J by 2 bases, 4 bases remained unmatched. Per the germline V gene, CDR1 is SGHTA and CDR2 is FQGNSA.

There are a few counts of this clone. The chain carries TRBV29-1 and TRBJ2-5, with a tentative D call TRBD1 (5 bases). CDR3 length equals 13 residues. V was pared by 8 bases and J by 6 bases, with 19 bases between. The germline V gene encodes CDR1 SQVTM and CDR2 ANQGSEA. Here the CDR3 reads CSLVPAGMKTQYF. The CDR3 DNA reads TGCAGCCTGGTCCCGGCAGGGATGAAGACCCAGTACTTC.

This clone has a handful of counts. This chain connects TRBV29-1 to TRBJ2-5; D may be TRBD1 or TRBD2 (5 bases each). Trimming took off 7 bases at V and 2 bases at J, with 11 bases between the two ends. Germline V gene data show CDR1 as SQVTM and CDR2 as ANQGSEA. The CDR3 is 12 residues long. The CDR3 DNA is TGCAGCGCCGGGGCAGGACAAGAGACCCAGTACTTC. Encoded protein: CSAGAGQETQYF. The whole variable domain, remainder taken from reference TRBV29-1 and TRBJ2-5, is SAVISQKPSRDICQRGTSLTIQCQVDSQVTMMFWYRQQPGQSLTLIATANQGSEATYESGFVIDKFPISRPNLTFSTLTVSNMSPEDSSIYLCSAGAGQETQYFGPGTRLLVL.

This clone was counted a few times. The gene calls are TRBV29-1 and TRBJ1-2; D uncertain. Germline loops: CDR1 SQVTM, CDR2 ANQGSEA. The CDR3 totals 13 residues. V gave up 7 bases and J gave up 6 bases, with 18 bases separating them. CDR3 coding DNA: TGCAGCGCCGTTAGTCAAGTTCGAAATGGCTACACCTTC. It is translated as CSAVSQVRNGYTF.

The gene calls are TRBV4-1 and TRBJ1-6; D gene uncertain. Trimming removed 10 bases at V and 4 bases at J, with 14 bases between. Germline V CDR1 and CDR2: MGHRA, YSYEKL. This CDR3 contains 14 residues. DNA for the CDR3: TGCGCCACCGCGGAAGTGCAGTATAATTCACCCCTCCACTTT. Translated, it gives CATAEVQYNSPLHF.

The chain carries TRBV30 and TRBJ2-2; either TRBD1 or TRBD2 may fit D (7 bases each). The CDR3 runs to 14 residues. Trimming shortened V by 7 bases and J by 4 bases, and 16 bases separated the two germline ends. The germline gives CDR1 GTSNPN, CDR2 SVGIG (reference sequence). The CDR3 protein is CASQGGTSTGELFF. CDR3 nucleotides: TGTGCCTCCCAGGGGGGGACAAGCACCGGGGAGCTGTTTTTT.